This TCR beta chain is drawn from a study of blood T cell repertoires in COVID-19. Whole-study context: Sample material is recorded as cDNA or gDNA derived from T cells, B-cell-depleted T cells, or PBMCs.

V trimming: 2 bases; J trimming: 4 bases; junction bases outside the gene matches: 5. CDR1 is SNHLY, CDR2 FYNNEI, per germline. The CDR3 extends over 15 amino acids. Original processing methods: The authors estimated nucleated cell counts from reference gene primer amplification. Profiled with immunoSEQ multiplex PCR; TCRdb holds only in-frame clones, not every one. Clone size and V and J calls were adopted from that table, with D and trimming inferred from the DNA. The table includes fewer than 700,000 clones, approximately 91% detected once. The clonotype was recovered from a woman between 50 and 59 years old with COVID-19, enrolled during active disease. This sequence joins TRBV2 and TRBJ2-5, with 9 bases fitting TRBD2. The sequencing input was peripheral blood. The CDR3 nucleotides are TGTGCCAGCAGTGAATCGCGGGGGGGAAGAGAGACCCAGTACTTC. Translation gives CASSESRGGRETQYF.